Given below is one T cell receptor beta chain in context. Its specificity is unknown. Survey-level immunoSEQ v3.0 assays were run. Produced via immunoSEQ multiplex PCR; TCRdb's table is partial and in-frame only. Of about 25,000 clones in the sample, 76% were seen once. The data were obtained in a study of long-term antiretroviral therapy in people with HIV. Study-level findings and limits: Neither ART adherence, viral resistance nor therapy changes were documented. HIV repertoires showed narrower CDR3 length ranges than controls. ART preceded a rise in diversity that nonetheless stayed lower than in transplant donor controls. Pre-ART clonal expansions dominated every time point's repertoire.

The CDR3 is made up of 15 amino acids. Germline values: CDR1 SEHNR, CDR2 FQNEAQ (reference sequence). The V gene lost 0 bases and the J gene lost 6 bases, with 12 bases spanning the gap. J is TRBJ1-5 and V is TRBV7-9; possible D gene TRBD1, 5 bases. The receptor was derived from a woman in her 40s with HIV. Source: unsorted PBMCs, taken 1.1 years before starting antiretroviral therapy. The CDR3 bases are TGTGCCAGCAGCTTAGCAGGGGCCGGTGGTCAGCCCCAGCATTTT. Encoded protein: CASSLAGAGGQPQHF.